These 13 T cell receptor beta chains share one sample of origin, sequenced in a study of shared clonotypes between healthy human individuals. Some clones are missing from TCRdb's copy, which holds only in-frame ones; the method was immunoSEQ multiplex PCR. The sample records some 500,000 clones, approximately 95% being singletons. The specimen was naive CD4+ T cells sorted from blood. The subset was: CD45RA+ positively selected. The origin of the receptors is a woman younger than 45 in good health.

This clone was picked up one time. The rearrangement links TRBV28 to TRBJ1-2, with 7 bases identical to TRBD1. With V trimmed by 3 bases and J by 0 bases, 4 bases remained unmatched. Germline CDR1 MDHEN, CDR2 SYDVKM. This CDR3 has 15 residues. CDR3 sequence: CASSLTGIANYGYTF. The CDR3 nucleotides read TGTGCCAGCAGTTTGACAGGGATAGCTAACTATGGCTACACCTTC.

The rearrangement uses TRBV9 and TRBJ2-3; 7 nucleotides align to TRBD2. Germline CDR1 is SGDLS and CDR2 is YYNGEE. CDR3 length: 15 amino acids. V trimming: 0 bases; J trimming: 1 base; junction bases outside the gene matches: 2. CDR3 bases: TGTGCCAGCAGCGTAGCCACTAGCGGCACAGATACGCAGTATTTT. As protein: CASSVATSGTDTQYF.

This chain links TRBV5-1 with TRBJ1-1; no firm D call. V gave up 1 base and J gave up 4 bases, with 11 bases separating them. The CDR3 spans 14 residues. Germline CDR1 is SGHRS and CDR2 is YFSETQ. The CDR3 reads CASSLHGEGTEAFF. The CDR3 DNA sequence: TGCGCCAGCAGCTTGCATGGAGAAGGCACTGAAGCTTTCTTT.

The J gene is TRBJ1-2, the V gene TRBV5-1; D remains ambiguous. The CDR3 consists of 13 residues. Between the trimmed V and J ends, which lost 5 bases and 7 bases, there was a span of 15 bases. In germline, CDR1 is SGHRS, CDR2 YFSETQ. CDR3 region: CASRGGRASGYTF. DNA for the CDR3: TGCGCCAGCAGGGGCGGCCGGGCAAGTGGCTACACCTTC.

The rearrangement links TRBV18 to TRBJ1-5; no reliable D call. Germline V lookup: CDR1 KGHSH, CDR2 LQKENI. The CDR3 runs 16 residues. Trimming removed 6 bases from V and 1 base from J, with 16 bases in between. Here the CDR3 reads CASSLGGVGSNQPQHF. The CDR3 region has the DNA TGTGCCAGCTCGCTCGGCGGGGTTGGGAGCAATCAGCCCCAGCATTTT.

The chain joins TRBV30 to TRBJ1-5; D gene ambiguous. The CDR3 is 14 amino acids. Germline loops: CDR1 GTSNPN, CDR2 SVGIG (reference sequence). V was clipped by 4 bases and J by 0 bases, with 10 bases between them. DNA of the CDR3: TGTGCCTGGAATTCGGACCATAGCAATCAGCCCCAGCATTTT. This gives the protein CAWNSDHSNQPQHF.

The chain links TRBV4-1 to TRBJ2-7; 10 bases are shared with TRBD2. The germline gives CDR1 MGHRA, CDR2 YSYEKL. Trimming cost V 1 base and J 2 bases; bases outside gene matches: 8. This CDR3 region has 17 residues. This chain's CDR3 is CASSQVSGRLFTYEQYF. The CDR3 DNA sequence: TGCGCCAGCAGCCAAGTTAGCGGGAGGCTTTTTACCTACGAGCAGTACTTC.

The chain couples TRBV11-1 to TRBJ2-2; 11 bases are a match to TRBD1. The CDR3 length is 16 residues. Trimming took 5 bases from V and 4 from J; bases not matched to a gene: 6. CDR1 SGHAT and CDR2 FQDESV come from the germline V gene (reference sequence). In DNA form, the CDR3 reads TGTGCCAGCAGCCGCGGACAGGGGGCGACCACCGGGGAGCTGTTTTTT. Protein sequence: CASSRGQGATTGELFF.

This clone was counted a single time. This chain connects TRBV7-2 to TRBJ2-5; tentative D call: TRBD2 (6 bases). CDR1 is SGHTA, CDR2 FQGNSA, per germline. This CDR3 comprises 19 residues. The ends were cut back, 3 bases at V and 5 bases at J, with 28 bases in the middle. Written as DNA, the CDR3 is TGTGCCAGCAGCTTTGTAGGGTTTGGAGGGAGCCAAGCAGGGGAGACCCAGTACTTC. Translated, it gives CASSFVGFGGSQAGETQYF.

In its sample, this clone was seen a few times. CDR3 coding DNA: TGTGCCAGCAGTGAAGGAAGTGGGCTACAAGCTTTCTTT. Translation gives CASSEGSGLQAFF. V and J are TRBV2 and TRBJ1-1; D gene uncertain. The ends were cut back, 1 base at V and 9 bases at J, with 12 bases in the middle. In germline, CDR1 is SNHLY, CDR2 FYNNEI. CDR3 length: 13 residues.

The V and J genes are TRBV6-8 and TRBJ2-7; 7 nucleotides match TRBD2. V dropped 1 base and J dropped 5; count of bases not matched to a gene: 2. This CDR3 is built from 13 residues. Germline loops: CDR1 MNHGY, CDR2 SAAAGT. The CDR3 spells CASSYLRGDEQYF. CDR3 nucleotides: TGTGCCAGCAGTTACTTACGGGGGGACGAGCAGTACTTC.

The chain is built from TRBV28 and TRBJ2-5; perhaps TRBD2 as D (6 bases). The assigned J gene may be wrong: the sequence end matches TRBJ2-7 better. CDR1 and CDR2 from the germline V gene are MDHEN and SYDVKM. The CDR3 has 14 amino acids. In DNA form, the CDR3 reads TGTGCCAGCAGGGCGGAGGGGCCCACCTACGAGCAGTACTTC. The encoded protein is CASRAEGPTYEQYF.

This sequence joins TRBV6-5 and TRBJ2-1, with D tentatively TRBD1 (5 bases). Trimming cost V 2 bases and J 1 base, with 9 bases left between them. CDR1 is MNHEY and CDR2 is SVGAGI in the germline V gene. CDR3 length: 15 amino acids. CDR3 region: CASSYDSNSYNEQFF. Written as DNA, the CDR3 is TGTGCCAGCAGTTACGACAGTAATTCCTACAATGAGCAGTTCTTC.